These 20 T cell receptor beta chains were all obtained from the same sample, sequenced in a study of response to subunit inactivated influenza vaccine. TCRdb redid the calling of the RT-PCR reads with MiXCR, one entry per CDR3 protein. The sample includes more than 550,000 distinct CDR3 sequences, approximately 12% seen only once; the top ten take more than 8.5%. The source was PBMCs from blood, collected on the day of vaccination. The receptors were gathered from a man aged 45-60 years who received an inactivated influenza vaccine.

This clonotype was picked up many times. The rearrangement uses TRBV5-1 and TRBJ1-1, with TRBD1 matching over 9 bases. The V segment lost 8 bases and the J segment 3 bases; nucleotides outside the gene matches: 5. The CDR3 runs to 13 residues. Germline loops: CDR1 SGHRS, CDR2 YFSETQ. The CDR3 nucleotides read TGCGCCAGTAACACAGGGGGCTACACTGAAGCTTTCTTT. It yields the protein CASNTGGYTEAFF.

This clonotype was found a few times. The chain joins TRBV12-3 or TRBV12-4 to TRBJ2-7; D unclear. Trimming cost V 3 bases and J 4 bases, with 10 bases left between them. This CDR3 comprises 13 residues. DNA for the CDR3: TGTGCCAGCAGTTTGGACGGAGCATACGAGCAGTACTTC. It yields the protein CASSLDGAYEQYF.

This clonotype showed up just a few times. The chain carries TRBV4-1 and TRBJ2-5; 11 bases agree with TRBD1. Losses at the gene ends were 1 base for V and 4 bases for J; bases not matched to a gene: 2. CDR1 and CDR2 (germline): MGHRA, YSYEKL. The CDR3 is 15 amino acids. CDR3 residues: CASSQGTGGAETQYF. The CDR3 DNA reads as TGCGCCAGCAGCCAAGGGACAGGGGGCGCAGAGACCCAGTACTTC.

The rearrangement links TRBV15 to TRBJ2-2, with unresolved D. CDR3 length equals 16 residues. The germline V gene has CDR1 LNHNV and CDR2 YYDKDF (reference sequence). Trimming took off 1 base at V and 0 bases at J, with 9 bases between the two ends. DNA for the CDR3: TGTGCCACCAGCAGAGGGAGTCATGCGAACACCGGGGAGCTGTTTTTT. It specifies CATSRGSHANTGELFF.

This clonotype has only a few counts. V is TRBV5-6 and J is TRBJ2-1, with 12 bases fitting TRBD2. V shed 4 bases and J 7 bases; nucleotides not matched to a gene: 9. CDR1 SGHDT and CDR2 YYEEEE come from the germline V gene. The CDR3 contains 16 residues. CDR3 sequence reads: CASSPDLTSGSNEQFF. The CDR3 bases are TGTGCCAGCAGCCCGGACTTGACTAGCGGGAGTAATGAGCAGTTCTTC. Full variable domain (missing parts from reference TRBV5-6 and TRBJ2-1): DAGVTQSPTHLIKTRGQQVTLRCSPKSGHDTVSWYQQALGQGPQFIFQYYEEEERQRGNFPDRFSGHQFPNYSSELNVNALLLGDSALYLCASSPDLTSGSNEQFFGPGTRLTVL.

There are a few counts of this clonotype. The chain is built from TRBV5-1 and TRBJ2-7; maybe TRBD2 (5 bases). Germline V CDR1 and CDR2: SGHRS, YFSETQ. V dropped 6 bases and J dropped 2 bases, with 9 bases sitting between them. CDR3 size: 12 residues. The CDR3 bases are TGCGCCAGCAAGGACGGGGCCTACGAGCAGTACTTC. It yields the protein CASKDGAYEQYF.

This clonotype has more than one count but fewer than ten. CDR3 DNA: TGTGCCAGTAGTGCCGACGTGGAACGGGAGCTGTTTTTT. It translates to CASSADVERELFF. The chain uses TRBV19 and TRBJ2-2; D unclear. This CDR3 spans 13 amino acids. Trimming pared 5 bases from V and 9 bases from J, leaving 13 bases between. CDR1 is LNHDA, CDR2 SQIVND, per germline (reference sequence).

V and J are TRBV6-5 and TRBJ2-1; 9 nucleotides agree with TRBD2. This CDR3 has 15 amino acids. The germline gives CDR1 MNHEY, CDR2 SVGAGI. J was trimmed by 6 bases and V by 2 bases; bases with no gene match: 5. The chain's CDR3 is CASSYRLAVGNEQFF. The DNA for the CDR3 is TGTGCCAGCAGTTACAGACTAGCGGTAGGCAATGAGCAGTTCTTC.

The chain couples TRBV27 to TRBJ2-7, with unresolved D. Trimming removed 8 bases at V and 0 bases at J, with 14 bases between. The CDR3 totals 14 residues. Germline lookup yields CDR1 MNHEY and CDR2 SMNVEV (reference sequence). The CDR3 protein is CASSIRPNSYEQYF. The CDR3 coding sequence is TGTGCCAGCTCGATACGACCCAACTCCTACGAGCAGTACTTC.

The chain carries TRBV12-3 or TRBV12-4 and TRBJ2-2; TRBD1 aligns across 8 bases. The CDR3 sequence is 16 residues long. J was trimmed by 4 bases and V by 3 bases; bases with no gene match: 7. The CDR3 sequence: CASSLGHRGVTGELFF. Written as DNA, the CDR3 is TGTGCCAGCAGTTTGGGCCACAGGGGGGTCACCGGGGAGCTGTTTTTT.

This sequence joins TRBV7-2 and TRBJ2-1, with D perhaps matching TRBD1 (6 bases). V was clipped by 2 bases and J by 4 bases, with 15 bases between them. The CDR3 consists of 16 residues. Per the germline V gene, CDR1 is SGHTA and CDR2 is FQGNSA. CDR3 sequence (DNA): TGTGCCAGCAGCTTAACGGACAGCGAGCTATACAATGAGCAGTTCTTC. This gives the protein CASSLTDSELYNEQFF.

The CDR3 protein is CASSLVGTRKETQYF. CDR3 DNA: TGCGCCAGCAGCTTGGTCGGGACTAGGAAAGAGACCCAGTACTTC. The V gene is TRBV5-1, the J gene TRBJ2-5, with TRBD2 matching over 8 bases. Trimming removed 0 bases from V and 3 bases from J; junction bases left unmatched: 4. The CDR3 loop spans 15 amino acids. Germline CDR1 SGHRS, CDR2 YFSETQ.

The genes are TRBV20-1 and TRBJ2-7; TRBD2 aligns across 11 bases. J gave up 0 bases and V 6 bases, and 7 bases lay outside the gene matches. The CDR3 runs 15 residues. The germline V gene has CDR1 DFQATT and CDR2 SNEGSKA (reference sequence). This CDR3 reads CSAPASGRSSYEQYF. CDR3 DNA: TGCAGTGCCCCCGCTAGCGGGAGGTCCTCCTACGAGCAGTACTTC.

The genes are TRBV6-2 or TRBV6-3 and TRBJ2-2; D is uncertain. The CDR3 runs 18 residues. V lost 5 bases to trimming and J lost 1 base, with 20 bases between them. The V gene's germline CDR1 is MNHEY and CDR2 SVGEGT. In nucleotides, the CDR3 is TGTGCCAGCAGTGACATGCATGGGATCGGTGGGAACACCGGGGAGCTGTTTTTT. Residues: CASSDMHGIGGNTGELFF.

The V call is TRBV5-1, the J call TRBJ1-2, with D perhaps TRBD1 (5 bases). Germline V gives CDR1 SGHRS, CDR2 YFSETQ. The CDR3 has 14 residues. The V end was cut by 2 bases, the J end by 0 bases, with 8 bases between. CDR3 sequence: CASSFDSPNYGYTF. CDR3 nucleotides: TGCGCCAGCAGCTTTGACAGCCCTAACTATGGCTACACCTTC. Drawing the rest from reference TRBV5-1 and TRBJ1-2, the complete variable domain is KAGVTQTPRYLIKTRGQQVTLSCSPISGHRSVSWYQQTPGQGLQFLFEYFSETQRNKGNFPGRFSGRQFSNSRSEMNVSTLELGDSALYLCASSFDSPNYGYTFGSGTRLTVV.

This CDR3 is CASSPLTGKEETQYF. The CDR3 nucleotides are TGTGCCAGCTCACCGCTGACAGGGAAGGAGGAGACCCAGTACTTC. The chain recombines TRBV18 with TRBJ2-5, with 7 bases aligning to TRBD1. Per the germline V gene, CDR1 is KGHSH and CDR2 is LQKENI. Trimming at V came to 3 bases and at J to 5 bases, leaving 9 bases not matched to a gene. CDR3 size: 15 residues.

This clonotype was seen only a few times. The gene calls are TRBV20-1 and TRBJ2-3; 11 bases are shared with TRBD1. This CDR3 has 15 amino acids. The ends lost 0 bases at V and 4 bases at J; junction bases unmatched: 3. Germline values: CDR1 DFQATT, CDR2 SNEGSKA (reference sequence). As DNA, the CDR3 is TGCAGTGCTAGAGACGGGGGACAGGGGGCAGATACGCAGTATTTT. Protein product: CSARDGGQGADTQYF.

This clonotype was found many times. V usage is TRBV20-1 and J usage is TRBJ2-7, with D tentatively TRBD1 or TRBD2 (5 bases each). The CDR3 length is 18 residues. V lost 1 base and J 3 bases, leaving 25 bases between the germline ends. Germline CDR1 DFQATT, CDR2 SNEGSKA (reference sequence). CDR3 coding DNA: TGCAGTGCTAGAGTAGGTTGGTCCCCTGGGGGTCAGAACTACGAGCAGTACTTC. Residues: CSARVGWSPGGQNYEQYF.

The rearrangement joins TRBV6-2 or TRBV6-3 to TRBJ2-5; possibly TRBD1 for D (5 bases). Between the trimmed V and J ends, which lost 2 bases and 5 bases, there was a span of 15 bases. The CDR3 is 15 residues long. CDR1 and CDR2 (germline): MNHEY, SVGEGT. As DNA, the CDR3 is TGTGCCAGCAGTTACAATCCAGGGAACGGGGAGACCCAGTACTTC. Amino acid sequence: CASSYNPGNGETQYF.

The chain combines TRBV20-1 with TRBJ2-3; 13 bases fit TRBD2. Trimming took 5 bases from V and 0 from J; bases not matched to a gene: 14. Germline V gives CDR1 DFQATT, CDR2 SNEGSKA (reference sequence). CDR3 length: 19 amino acids. The CDR3 coding sequence is TGCAGTGCTTCGGGACTAGCGGGATCCGAGGGAGTTAGCACAGATACGCAGTATTTT. As protein: CSASGLAGSEGVSTDTQYF.